Sequencing of this T cell receptor beta chain was carried out in a study of cytomegalovirus exposure and HLA in healthy donors. In the PCR, 60 Vbeta and 13 Jbeta primers were used. Profiled with immunoSEQ multiplex PCR; TCRdb holds only in-frame clones, not every one. This sample carries about 130,000 clones, under 80% of them seen once, and the ten largest clones take roughly 13%. The trim removed 2 bases at V and 3 bases at J, leaving 9 bases unmatched. This CDR3 contains 16 residues. Per germline, CDR1 SGHKS and CDR2 YYEKEE (reference sequence). Study observations and caveats: Later, an analysis showed that TCR beta chains associated with HLA were more clonally expanded than others that were equally common.

Concerning this clone itself: Its antigen remains unidentified.

This TCR derives from a woman between 55 and 75 years old in good health and CMV-seropositive. Sample: PBMCs. The V and J genes are TRBV5-5 and TRBJ2-7; 9 bases line up with TRBD2. The CDR3 region is CASSFSGSRPFYEQYF. The CDR3 DNA follows: TGTGCCAGCAGCTTTAGCGGGAGTCGACCTTTCTACGAGCAGTACTTC.